One sample yielded the 9 T cell receptor beta chains listed below, sequenced in a study of blood T cell repertoires in COVID-19. Sequenced by immunoSEQ multiplex PCR; TCRdb stores in-frame clones only, minus some. The repertoire holds around 100,000 clones, with 85% to 95% as singletons. Sequencing was carried out using peripheral blood. These receptors all come from a man in his forties or fifties with active COVID-19.

This chain uses TRBV3-1 (or the pseudogene TRBV3-2) with TRBJ2-7; maybe TRBD1 (6 bases). CDR1 is LGHDT, CDR2 YNNKEL, per germline (reference sequence). V was shortened by 4 bases and J by 2 bases, with 12 bases between the two germline ends. The CDR3 extends over 14 amino acids. The CDR3 loop reads CASSPSYRAYEQYF. In DNA, the CDR3 is TGTGCCAGCAGCCCTTCCTACAGGGCCTACGAGCAGTACTTC.

This chain links TRBV11-3 with TRBJ2-1; 7 nucleotides align to TRBD2. CDR1 is SGHNT, CDR2 YENEEA, per germline. V shed 5 bases, J shed 7 bases, and the junction held 8 bases outside the gene matches. CDR3 length equals 14 residues. This CDR3 reads CASSPGPGGNEQFF. CDR3 in DNA: TGTGCCAGCAGCCCTGGACCGGGAGGTAATGAGCAGTTCTTC.

V usage is TRBV5-6 and J usage is TRBJ2-6; D is perhaps TRBD2 (5 bases). This CDR3 has 15 amino acids. Between the trimmed V and J ends, which lost 4 bases and 4 bases, there was a span of 12 bases. CDR1 is SGHDT, CDR2 YYEEEE, per germline. The CDR3 sequence: CASSHVGEGANVLTF. In DNA form, the CDR3 reads TGTGCCAGCAGCCATGTGGGAGAGGGGGCCAACGTCCTGACTTTC.

The chain is built from TRBV28 and TRBJ1-3; D possibly corresponds to TRBD1 (6 bases). Germline V gives CDR1 MDHEN, CDR2 SYDVKM. Trimming removed 8 bases at V and 0 bases at J, with 11 bases between. This CDR3 has 14 residues. This CDR3 reads CASGRGSSGNTIYF. CDR3 sequence (DNA): TGTGCCAGCGGGAGGGGGTCCTCTGGAAACACCATATATTTT.

The rearrangement links TRBV15 to TRBJ1-6; D gene ambiguous. This CDR3 is built from 18 residues. V lost 0 bases and J lost 4, with 16 bases in between. The germline CDR1 and CDR2 sequences are LNHNV and YYDKDF (reference sequence). As DNA, the CDR3 is TGTGCCACCAGCAGAGATCGTCAGGTGTCGTATTATAATTCACCCCTCCACTTT. Translating it yields CATSRDRQVSYYNSPLHF.

The chain uses TRBV3-1 (or the pseudogene TRBV3-2) and TRBJ2-7; D is unresolved. Germline CDR1 is LGHDT and CDR2 is YNNKEL (reference sequence). This CDR3 comprises 15 residues. Trimming took off 1 base at V and 3 bases at J, with 13 bases between the two ends. CDR3 sequence reads: CASSQGPGGYYEQYF. The CDR3 DNA is TGTGCCAGCAGCCAAGGACCTGGCGGCTACTACGAGCAGTACTTC.

This chain connects TRBV6-5 to TRBJ1-1; TRBD1 is a possible D gene (6 bases). The germline gives CDR1 MNHEY, CDR2 SVGAGI. The CDR3 is 15 amino acids. The V end lost 6 bases, the J end lost 4 bases, and 18 bases lay between the germline ends. CDR3 DNA: TGTGCCAGCAGCGATCGGCTGGGGGCAGGCACTGAAGCTTTCTTT. Its translation is CASSDRLGAGTEAFF.

The CDR3 coding sequence is TGTGCCAGCAGCCATTACCGACAGGGGGACAACAATGAGCAGTTCTTC. It codes for CASSHYRQGDNNEQFF. The rearrangement uses TRBV3-1 (or the pseudogene TRBV3-2) and TRBJ2-1, with TRBD1 matching over 9 bases. V was clipped by 3 bases and J by 5 bases; unmatched bases: 8. The CDR3 contains 16 residues. Germline CDR1 LGHDT, CDR2 YNNKEL (reference sequence).

CDR3 in amino acids: CASNRQGSYGYTF. The CDR3 nucleotides are TGTGCCAGCAACAGACAGGGATCCTATGGCTACACCTTC. The V gene is TRBV9, the J gene TRBJ1-2, with TRBD1 matching 7 bases. V gave up 6 bases and J gave up 4 bases; unmatched junction bases: 6. The CDR3 is 13 residues long. Germline CDR1 is SGDLS and CDR2 is YYNGEE. The variable domain in full, completed from reference TRBV9 and TRBJ1-2, reads DSGVTQTPKHLITATGQRVTLRCSPRSGDLSVYWYQQSLDQGLQFLIQYYNGEERAKGNILERFSAQQFPDLHSELNLSSLELGDSALYFCASNRQGSYGYTFGSGTRLTVV.